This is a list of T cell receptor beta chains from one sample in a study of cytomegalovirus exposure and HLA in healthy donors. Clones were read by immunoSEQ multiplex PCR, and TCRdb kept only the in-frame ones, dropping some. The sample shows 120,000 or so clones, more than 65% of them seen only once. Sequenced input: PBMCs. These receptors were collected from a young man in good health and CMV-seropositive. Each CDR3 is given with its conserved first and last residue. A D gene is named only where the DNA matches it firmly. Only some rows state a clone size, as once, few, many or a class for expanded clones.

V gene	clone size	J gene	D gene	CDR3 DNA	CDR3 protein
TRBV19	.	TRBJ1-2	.	TGTGCCAGTACCCTCAGGCAGGGAGGCTATGGCTACACCTTC	CASTLRQGGYGYTF
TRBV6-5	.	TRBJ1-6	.	TGTGCCACCCGTACGGCCTATAATTCACCCCTCCACTTT	CATRTAYNSPLHF
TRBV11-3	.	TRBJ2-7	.	TGTGCCAGCAGCTTAGGAATAGGGGGTCTCCTTGACGAGCAGTACTTC	CASSLGIGGLLDEQYF
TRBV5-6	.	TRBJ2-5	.	TGTGCCAGCTGCCCACTCGGGGACCAAGAGACCCAGTACTTC	CASCPLGDQETQYF
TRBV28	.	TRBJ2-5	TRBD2	TGTGCCAGCATTCTTTCGGGGGGTGGTGAGACCCAGTACTTC	CASILSGGGETQYF
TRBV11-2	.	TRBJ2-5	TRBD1	TGTGCCAGCAGACCAGGACAGGGATGGGAGACCCAGTACTTC	CASRPGQGWETQYF
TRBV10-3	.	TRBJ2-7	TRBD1	TGTGCCATCAGTGAGTCAGGGGACAGGGACTCCTACGAGCAGTACTTC	CAISESGDRDSYEQYF
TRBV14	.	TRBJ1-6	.	TGTGCCAGCAGCCAAGACCAGGACACAGCCTATTCACCCCCCCACTTT	CASSQDQDTAYSPPHF
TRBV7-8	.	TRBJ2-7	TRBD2	TGTGCCAGCAGCTTAAGGCAGCGGGGGGGCCTCTACGAGCAGTACTTC	CASSLRQRGGLYEQYF
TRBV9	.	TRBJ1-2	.	TGTGCCAGCAGCCCCCGAGGGGACAACCCCGGGCATGGCTACACCTTC	CASSPRGDNPGHGYTF
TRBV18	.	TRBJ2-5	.	TGTGCCAGCTCAGTTACAGGGCTGGAGGCAGAGACCCAGTACTTC	CASSVTGLEAETQYF
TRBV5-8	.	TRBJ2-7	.	TGTGCCAGCAGCTTGGGGGGGCAGGTCTCCTACGAGCAGTACTTC	CASSLGGQVSYEQYF
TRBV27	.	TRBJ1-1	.	TGTGCCAGCAGTTTATTCAGGGGGAACACTGAAGCTTTCTTT	CASSLFRGNTEAFF
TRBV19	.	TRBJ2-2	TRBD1	TGTGCCAGTAGTCTTCTCACCCCGTGGGACAGGGGGCGAACCGGGGAGCTGTTTTTT	CASSLLTPWDRGRTGELFF
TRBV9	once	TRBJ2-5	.	TGTGCCAGCAGCGTATATGCGCTGGAGACCCAGTACTTC	CASSVYALETQYF
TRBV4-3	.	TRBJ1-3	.	TGCGCCAGCAGCCAAGATTCAACAACTGGAAACACCATATATTTT	CASSQDSTTGNTIYF
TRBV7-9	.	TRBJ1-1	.	TGTGCCAGCAGCCTCAGGGAATCGGAAGCTTTCTTT	CASSLRESEAFF
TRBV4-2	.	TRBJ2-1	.	TGTGCCAGCAGCCAAGATCTCGGGTTGGAACAGTTCTTC	CASSQDLGLEQFF
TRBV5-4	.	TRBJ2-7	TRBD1	TGTGCCAGCAGCTGGGACAGCGCCTACGAGCAGTACTTC	CASSWDSAYEQYF
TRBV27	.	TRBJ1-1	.	TGTGCCAGCAGTTTATCACGGGTATGGACTTTCTTT	CASSLSRVWTFF
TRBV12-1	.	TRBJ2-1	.	TGTGCCAGCAGCTCCCGACAGGACAGTCATCCTAACAATGAGCAGTTCTTC	CASSSRQDSHPNNEQFF
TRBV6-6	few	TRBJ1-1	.	TGTGCCAGCAGTTACTTACAGTCGAACACTGAAGCTTTCTTT	CASSYLQSNTEAFF
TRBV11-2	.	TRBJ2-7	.	TGTGCCAGCAGCCCCGGGCCGGGGTCCTACGAGCAGTACTTC	CASSPGPGSYEQYF
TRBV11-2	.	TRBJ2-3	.	TGTGCCAGCAGCTTAGGTATGAGCACAGATACGCAGTATTTT	CASSLGMSTDTQYF
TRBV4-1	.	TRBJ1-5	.	TGCGCCAGCAGCCAAGTGGGGGCTGGGAGTAGCAATCAGCCCCAGCATTTT	CASSQVGAGSSNQPQHF
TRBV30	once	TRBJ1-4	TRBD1	TGTGCCTGGACCGGCAGGGGGCTTGAGACTAATGAAAAACTGTTTTTT	CAWTGRGLETNEKLFF
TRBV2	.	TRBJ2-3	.	TGTGCCAGCAGGTGGGAGGATACGCAGTATTTT	CASRWEDTQYF
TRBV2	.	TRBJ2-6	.	TGTGCCAGCAGTGAACGAAAGGGGAGGAATGGGGCCAACGTCCTGACTTTC	CASSERKGRNGANVLTF
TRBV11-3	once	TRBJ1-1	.	TGTGCCAGCAGCAAATCAGGGTATCTGGCTGAAGCTTTCTTT	CASSKSGYLAEAFF
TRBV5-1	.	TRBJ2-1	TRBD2	TGCGCCAGCAGCTTGGAAGGGACTAGCCGGAACAATGAGCAGTTCTTC	CASSLEGTSRNNEQFF
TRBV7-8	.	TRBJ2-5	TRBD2	TGTGCCAGCAGCCCAACTAGCGGGAGGGAGACCCAGTACTTC	CASSPTSGRETQYF
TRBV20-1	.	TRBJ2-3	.	TGCAGTGCAATAGTAACCGATACGCAGTATTTT	CSAIVTDTQYF
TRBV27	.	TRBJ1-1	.	TGTGCCAGCAGCAGGACGGGAACGACCGAAGCTTTCTTT	CASSRTGTTEAFF
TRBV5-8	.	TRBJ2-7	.	TGTGCCAGCAGCTACGGAAGGGGTCCCCCCTACGAGCAGTACTTC	CASSYGRGPPYEQYF
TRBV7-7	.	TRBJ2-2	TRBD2	TGTGCCAGCAGCTTAGTTGCTAGCGGGGCGAACACCGGGGAGCTGTTTTTT	CASSLVASGANTGELFF
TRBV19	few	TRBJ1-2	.	TGTGCCAGTAGTAGGGACAAACGTGGCTACACCTTC	CASSRDKRGYTF
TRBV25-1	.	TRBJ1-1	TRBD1	TGTGCCAGCAGTGACGGGACAGGGGGTGACACTGAAGCTTTCTTT	CASSDGTGGDTEAFF
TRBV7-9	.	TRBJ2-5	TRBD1	TGTGCCAGCAGCCAAGGGACAGGTCAAGAGACCCAGTACTTC	CASSQGTGQETQYF
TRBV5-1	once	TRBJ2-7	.	TGCGCCAGCAGCTCGTTCACAGGGTCCTACGAGCAGTACTTC	CASSSFTGSYEQYF
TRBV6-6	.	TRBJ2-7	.	TGTGCCAGCTCGGACACCGCCTACGAGCAGTACTTC	CASSDTAYEQYF
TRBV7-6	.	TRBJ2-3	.	TGTGCCAGCAGCTCGCCTCCGGGACTCTTATATAGCACAGATACGCAGTATTTT	CASSSPPGLLYSTDTQYF
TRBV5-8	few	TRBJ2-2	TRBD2	TGTGCCAGCAGCTTGGATAGCGGGGGAACCGGGGAGCTGTTTTTT	CASSLDSGGTGELFF
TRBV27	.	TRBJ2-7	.	TGTGCCAGCAGTTTATCTGGCGGGGGCAACGAGCAGTACTTC	CASSLSGGGNEQYF
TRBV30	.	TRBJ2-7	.	TGTGCCTGGGGGACACCCTCCTACGAGCAGTACTTC	CAWGTPSYEQYF
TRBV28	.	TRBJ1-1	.	TGTGCCAGCAGGCTTCCGGGACATGGGCACACTGAAGCTTTCTTT	CASRLPGHGHTEAFF